Listed here are 19 T cell receptor beta chains from one sample, sequenced in a study of technical replicates of blood from a handful of donors. Clones were sequenced by immunoSEQ multiplex PCR, and TCRdb holds only the in-frame ones, with some missing. The table lists 70,000 to 95,000 clones, more than 85% of them singletons. Sequencing was done on a sample of T cells isolated from PBMCs. The receptors were gathered from a human donor in good health.

The chain recombines TRBV10-3 with TRBJ1-3, with D possibly being TRBD1 (5 bases). The CDR3 is made up of 14 amino acids. Germline-derived CDR1 and CDR2 are ENHRY and SYGVKD. The V end was cut by 8 bases, the J end by 3 bases, with 14 bases between. The CDR3 region has the DNA TGTGCCATCGGGGGGACTTTCGTTGGAAACACCATATATTTT. Translation: CAIGGTFVGNTIYF.

The CDR3 sequence: CAISSNLGEGPLGGTEAFF. The CDR3 DNA reads TGTGCCATCAGTTCGAACCTGGGCGAGGGCCCTTTGGGGGGGACTGAAGCTTTCTTT. V and J are TRBV10-3 and TRBJ1-1; possibly TRBD1 for D (5 bases). From germline, CDR1 is ENHRY and CDR2 SYGVKD. Trimming removed 5 bases from V and 5 bases from J, with 30 bases in between. The CDR3 length is 19 residues.

This clone has just one count. The genes are TRBV19 and TRBJ2-1, with 10 nucleotides matching TRBD1. Germline lookup yields CDR1 LNHDA and CDR2 SQIVND (reference sequence). Germline trimming cut 7 bases from V and 4 bases from J; bases unmatched to any gene: 7. This CDR3 region has 15 residues. CDR3 protein: CASKEGTGAYNEQFF. DNA for the CDR3: TGTGCCAGTAAGGAGGGGACAGGGGCTTACAATGAGCAGTTCTTC.

The rearrangement joins TRBV2 to TRBJ1-2, with D hard to call. This CDR3 has 12 amino acids. Looked up from germline, CDR1 is SNHLY and CDR2 is FYNNEI. The V gene lost 3 bases and the J gene lost 5 bases, with 7 bases spanning the gap. This CDR3 reads CASSDGKYGYTF. CDR3 DNA: TGTGCCAGCAGTGACGGGAAGTATGGCTACACCTTC. Looking up the rest from reference TRBV2 and TRBJ1-2 gives the full variable domain: EPEVTQTPSHQVTQMGQEVILRCVPISNHLYFYWYRQILGQKVEFLVSFYNNEISEKSEIFDDQFSVERPDGSNFTLKIRSTKLEDSAMYFCASSDGKYGYTFGSGTRLTVV.

The chain employs TRBV13 and TRBJ1-2; 10 bases map to TRBD1. The J segment lost 4 bases and the V segment lost 5 bases, leaving 7 bases of the junction unmatched. The CDR3 totals 15 residues. Per germline, CDR1 PRHDT and CDR2 FYEKMQ (reference sequence). CDR3 in DNA: TGTGCCAGCAGCCGAGGGGACAGGGGAAGCTATGGCTACACCTTC. It codes for CASSRGDRGSYGYTF.

This chain joins TRBV7-9 and TRBJ1-2; maybe TRBD1 (5 bases). This CDR3 has 14 amino acids. V lost 3 bases and J 4 bases, leaving 12 bases between the germline ends. CDR1 is SEHNR and CDR2 is FQNEAQ in the germline V gene (reference sequence). In nucleotides, the CDR3 is TGTGCCAGCAGCTTTCTAGGGGTGGGCTATGGCTACACCTTC. It yields the protein CASSFLGVGYGYTF.

The genes are TRBV13 and TRBJ2-1, with TRBD2 identical over 15 bases. The ends lost 5 bases at V and 7 bases at J; junction bases unmatched: 9. The CDR3 length is 17 residues. Germline V gene sequence: CDR1 PRHDT, CDR2 FYEKMQ (reference sequence). The CDR3 region is CASSPRTSGGAANEQFF. The CDR3 DNA reads as TGTGCCAGCAGCCCACGGACTAGCGGGGGGGCTGCAAATGAGCAGTTCTTC.

J is TRBJ2-3 and V is TRBV5-1; TRBD2 agrees at 14 bases. The CDR3 extends over 16 amino acids. Germline CDR1 SGHRS, CDR2 YFSETQ. The J segment lost 1 base and the V segment lost 3 bases, leaving 1 base of the junction unmatched. The DNA of the CDR3 is TGCGCCAGCAGCTCGGGACTAGCGGGAGGCACAGATACGCAGTATTTT. Its protein product is CASSSGLAGGTDTQYF.

The CDR3 nucleotides are TGTGCCAGCAGCGCCTCGGACAGGGGGCTGCACGAGCAGTACTTC. Its translation: CASSASDRGLHEQYF. The chain recombines TRBV9 with TRBJ2-7; 11 bases fit TRBD1. CDR3 length equals 15 residues. The junction had 7 bases not matched to a gene; V was cut back by 3 bases and J by 5 bases. In germline, CDR1 is SGDLS, CDR2 YYNGEE.

CDR3 sequence reads: CSVRGPGFSEQYF. Here the CDR3 DNA reads TGCAGCGTACGGGGTCCGGGTTTCTCCGAGCAGTACTTC. This rearrangement joins TRBV29-1 to TRBJ2-7; D is perhaps TRBD2 (5 bases). CDR1 and CDR2 (germline): SQVTM, ANQGSEA. This CDR3 spans 13 amino acids. V was trimmed by 6 bases and J by 6 bases, leaving 18 bases between them.

The CDR3 loop is CASSSPASGTHNEQFF. CDR3 nucleotides: TGTGCCAGCAGTTCACCCGCTAGCGGGACACACAATGAGCAGTTCTTC. The chain carries TRBV27 and TRBJ2-1; 9 bases agree with TRBD2. There are 16 residues in the CDR3. Germline V gene sequence: CDR1 MNHEY, CDR2 SMNVEV (reference sequence). Unmatched junction bases numbered 9, after V lost 4 bases and J lost 5 bases.

The count of this clone is one. The V and J genes are TRBV7-9 and TRBJ2-3; D is undetermined. V was clipped by 10 bases and J by 4 bases, with 9 bases between them. This CDR3 has 11 amino acids. CDR1 and CDR2 from the germline V gene are SEHNR and FQNEAQ (reference sequence). The CDR3 region is CATRGPDTQYF. The DNA for the CDR3 is TGTGCCACCCGCGGCCCAGATACGCAGTATTTT. Filled out from reference TRBV7-9 and TRBJ2-3, the complete variable domain reads DTGVSQNPRHKITKRGQNVTFRCDPISEHNRLYWYRQTLGQGPEFLTYFQNEAQLEKSRLLSDRFSAERPKGSFSTLEIQRTEQGDSAMYLCATRGPDTQYFGPGTRLTVL.

The V and J genes are TRBV18 and TRBJ1-2; 8 nucleotides agree with TRBD1. J was trimmed by 5 bases and V by 6 bases; bases with no gene match: 11. The CDR3 is 15 residues long. Germline lookup yields CDR1 KGHSH and CDR2 LQKENI. CDR3 residues: CASSPPQTGEYGYTF. CDR3 in DNA: TGTGCCAGCTCTCCGCCCCAGACAGGGGAATATGGCTACACCTTC.

The chain is built from TRBV5-1 and TRBJ1-1, with D tentatively TRBD1 (5 bases). The CDR3 covers 15 residues. V lost 2 bases to trimming and J lost 3 bases, with 14 bases between them. From germline, CDR1 is SGHRS and CDR2 YFSETQ. The CDR3 region has the DNA TGCGCCAGCAGCTTATTAAGTGCCAGGGACACTGAAGCTTTCTTT. It is translated as CASSLLSARDTEAFF. The variable domain in full, with the rest retrieved from reference TRBV5-1 and TRBJ1-1, is KAGVTQTPRYLIKTRGQQVTLSCSPISGHRSVSWYQQTPGQGLQFLFEYFSETQRNKGNFPGRFSGRQFSNSRSEMNVSTLELGDSALYLCASSLLSARDTEAFFGQGTRLTVV.

The chain links TRBV19 to TRBJ1-1, with D possibly TRBD1 on 5 matching bases. Looked up from germline, CDR1 is LNHDA and CDR2 is SQIVND (reference sequence). The V gene lost 6 bases and the J gene lost 7 bases, with 15 bases spanning the gap. The CDR3 runs to 13 residues. The CDR3 bases are TGTGCCAGTAGACAACCGGACAATCGTGAAGCTTTCTTT. The encoded protein is CASRQPDNREAFF.

V and J are TRBV29-1 and TRBJ2-1, with a tentative D call TRBD2 (5 bases). CDR3 length: 13 amino acids. Germline CDR1 reads SQVTM; CDR2 reads ANQGSEA. Trimming removed 7 bases from V and 4 bases from J, with 14 bases in between. In DNA form, the CDR3 reads TGCAGCGACAATTACGGACTGTACAATGAGCAGTTCTTC. As protein: CSDNYGLYNEQFF.

The gene calls are TRBV10-3 and TRBJ2-1; D is unclear. Germline assignment: CDR1 ENHRY and CDR2 SYGVKD. Trimming took off 6 bases at V and 5 bases at J, with 14 bases between the two ends. The CDR3 runs to 14 residues. The CDR3 loop reads CAISPDRRHNEQFF. The CDR3 coding sequence is TGTGCCATCAGCCCCGATAGGCGGCACAATGAGCAGTTCTTC.

The V and J genes are TRBV5-4 and TRBJ2-7; 8 positions agree with TRBD2. This CDR3 has 15 amino acids. J was trimmed by 1 base and V by 2 bases; bases with no gene match: 5. Germline V gene data show CDR1 as SGHNT and CDR2 as YYREEE (reference sequence). In nucleotides, the CDR3 is TGTGCCAGCAGCTTTACTAGCGGACCGTCCTACGAGCAGTACTTC. It translates to CASSFTSGPSYEQYF.

The chain employs TRBV15 and TRBJ2-5, with TRBD2 identical over 10 bases. The germline CDR1 and CDR2 sequences are LNHNV and YYDKDF (reference sequence). V shed 1 base and J 3 bases; nucleotides not matched to a gene: 14. The CDR3 is 19 amino acids. The CDR3 here is CATSRGRASGSMREETQYF. DNA for the CDR3: TGTGCCACCAGCAGAGGTCGGGCTAGCGGGAGTATGCGGGAAGAGACCCAGTACTTC.